Presented here are 13 T cell receptor beta chains from one specimen sequenced in a study of OX40 agonist ivuxolimab in advanced cancers. The protocol was immunoSEQ multiplex PCR, while the TCRdb copy is restricted to in-frame clones and leaves out a portion. The table has approximately 84,000 clones, 85% to 90% seen once; the top ten hold around 0.19%. This sample comprised CD4+ or CD8+ T cells sorted from blood, obtained in a trial of the OX40 agonist ivuxolimab. These receptors were obtained from an adult with an advanced solid tumor such as melanoma, head and neck, liver or kidney cancer.

The CDR3 region is CASSSSGGHTGELFF. The DNA of the CDR3 is TGTGCCAGCAGCTCTAGCGGGGGGCACACCGGGGAGCTGTTTTTT. J is TRBJ2-2 and V is TRBV6-4; 11 nucleotides match TRBD2. The CDR3 length is 15 residues. Germline V gene lookup returns CDR1 MRHNA and CDR2 SNTAGT. Unmatched junction bases numbered 3, after V lost 6 bases and J lost 3 bases.

V is TRBV18 and J is TRBJ1-6, with D perhaps TRBD1 (5 bases). CDR3 length: 15 residues. Trimming took off 3 bases at V and 8 bases at J, with 14 bases between the two ends. Germline CDR1 reads KGHSH; CDR2 reads LQKENI. CDR3 nucleotide sequence: TGTGCCAGCTCACCCGATTTGGGGACGGATTCACCCCTCCACTTT. Amino acid sequence: CASSPDLGTDSPLHF.

The J gene is TRBJ2-3, the V gene TRBV6-5; D is ambiguous. Germline CDR1 and CDR2: MNHEY and SVGAGI. This CDR3 region has 15 residues. Trimming took off 6 bases at V and 0 bases at J, with 13 bases between the two ends. This CDR3 reads CASSPGRVSTDTQYF. For the CDR3, the DNA is TGTGCCAGCAGCCCCGGCCGGGTCAGCACAGATACGCAGTATTTT.

J is TRBJ1-5 and V is TRBV5-1; unclear D gene. With 2 bases removed from V and 7 bases from J, the gap between germline ends came to 10 bases. Germline CDR1 and CDR2: SGHRS and YFSETQ. CDR3 size: 13 residues. CDR3 sequence (DNA): TGCGCCAGCAGCTTAATACCTGAACAGCCCCAGCATTTT. The encoded protein is CASSLIPEQPQHF.

This clone was observed once. The gene calls are TRBV6-5 and TRBJ1-3; possibly TRBD1 for D (6 bases). V lost 4 bases to trimming and J lost 1 base, with 8 bases between them. CDR1 and CDR2 from the germline V gene are MNHEY and SVGAGI. The CDR3 runs to 14 residues. In nucleotides, the CDR3 is TGTGCCAGCAGTTCTGGGACATCTGGAAACACCATATATTTT. Amino acid sequence: CASSSGTSGNTIYF.

V and J are TRBV9 and TRBJ2-1; no definite D call. From germline, CDR1 is SGDLS and CDR2 YYNGEE. This CDR3 has 13 amino acids. Trimming stripped 0 bases from V and 6 bases from J, with 7 bases between. Here the CDR3 reads CASSVVPFNEQFF. The CDR3 bases are TGTGCCAGCAGCGTAGTCCCCTTCAATGAGCAGTTCTTC.

V gene TRBV5-1 combines with J gene TRBJ1-3; D might be TRBD1 (6 bases). V lost 0 bases and J lost 4, with 14 bases in between. The CDR3 length is 16 residues. Per germline, CDR1 SGHRS and CDR2 YFSETQ. DNA for the CDR3: TGCGCCAGCAGCTTGGCCATGACAGGCACAGGAAACACCATATATTTT. This gives the protein CASSLAMTGTGNTIYF.

The CDR3 loop reads CASSLWMTQYF. CDR3 sequence (DNA): TGTGCCAGCAGTCTCTGGATGACCCAGTACTTC. The chain recombines TRBV6-1 with TRBJ2-5; D not resolved. Trimming took off 5 bases at V and 7 bases at J, with 8 bases between the two ends. Germline V gives CDR1 MNHNS, CDR2 SASEGT. The CDR3 has 11 amino acids.

V usage is TRBV5-1 and J usage is TRBJ2-3; D gene unclear. V lost 0 bases and J 1 base, leaving 21 bases between the germline ends. Germline V lookup: CDR1 SGHRS, CDR2 YFSETQ. The CDR3 has 19 residues. CDR3 amino acids: CASSLVPPTRGSGTDTQYF. In nucleotides, the CDR3 is TGCGCCAGCAGCTTGGTTCCACCCACACGTGGTTCGGGCACAGATACGCAGTATTTT.

This chain uses TRBV5-1 with TRBJ2-2; tentative D call: TRBD1 (6 bases). Trimming removed 6 bases at V and 4 bases at J, with 19 bases between. The germline V gene encodes CDR1 SGHRS and CDR2 YFSETQ. The CDR3 extends over 16 amino acids. CDR3 region: CASKTQGSRSTGELFF. The CDR3 nucleotides are TGCGCCAGCAAAACACAGGGCTCGAGAAGCACCGGGGAGCTGTTTTTT.

CDR3 coding DNA: TGTGCCAGTACCGGGACAGGGGGCTGGGGTGGATCCCAGTACTTC. As protein: CASTGTGGWGGSQYF. The gene calls are TRBV2 and TRBJ2-5; 12 bases match TRBD1. V dropped 9 bases and J dropped 9; count of bases not matched to a gene: 14. The CDR3 has 15 residues. Germline V gene sequence: CDR1 SNHLY, CDR2 FYNNEI.

This clone appeared once. The chain links TRBV29-1 to TRBJ1-3; tentatively, D is TRBD1 (5 bases). The CDR3 contains 14 residues. Germline CDR1 and CDR2: SQVTM and ANQGSEA. Trimming removed 6 bases at V and 4 bases at J, with 16 bases between. The CDR3 DNA reads as TGCAGCGTGGTACTCGGGGCTGGGGGAAACACCATATATTTT. Amino acid sequence: CSVVLGAGGNTIYF.

V and J are TRBV5-1 and TRBJ2-5; D gene unclear. The V and J ends lost 0 bases and 0 bases respectively, with 6 bases between them. The CDR3 has 14 amino acids. The germline V gene has CDR1 SGHRS and CDR2 YFSETQ. The CDR3 sequence: CASSLASYQETQYF. The CDR3 DNA is TGCGCCAGCAGCTTGGCCTCGTACCAAGAGACCCAGTACTTC.